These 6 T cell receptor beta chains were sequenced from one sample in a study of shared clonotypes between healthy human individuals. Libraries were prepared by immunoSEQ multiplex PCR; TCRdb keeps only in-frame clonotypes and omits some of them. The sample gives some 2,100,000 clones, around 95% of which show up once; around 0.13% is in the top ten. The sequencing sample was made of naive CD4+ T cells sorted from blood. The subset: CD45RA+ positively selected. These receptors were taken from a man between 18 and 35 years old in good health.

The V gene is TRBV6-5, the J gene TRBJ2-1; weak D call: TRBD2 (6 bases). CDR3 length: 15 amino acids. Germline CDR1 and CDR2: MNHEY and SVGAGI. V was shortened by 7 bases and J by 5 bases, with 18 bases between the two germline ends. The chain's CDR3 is CASNEHRAGNNEQFF. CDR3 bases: TGTGCCAGCAACGAACACAGAGCGGGCAACAATGAGCAGTTCTTC.

As DNA, the CDR3 is TGTGCCAGCAGCTTGGGACAGGGAGCTAATGAAAAACTGTTTTTT. It encodes CASSLGQGANEKLFF. The rearrangement links TRBV5-4 to TRBJ1-4; TRBD1 matches 7 bases. V dropped 0 bases and J dropped 3; count of bases not matched to a gene: 2. Germline V gene data show CDR1 as SGHNT and CDR2 as YYREEE (reference sequence). This CDR3 region has 15 residues.

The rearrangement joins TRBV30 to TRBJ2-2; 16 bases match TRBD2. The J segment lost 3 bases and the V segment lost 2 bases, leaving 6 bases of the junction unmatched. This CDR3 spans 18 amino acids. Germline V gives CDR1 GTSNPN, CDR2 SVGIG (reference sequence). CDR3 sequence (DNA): TGTGCCTGGAGTAAGGGACTAGCGGGAGGGTTGGACACCGGGGAGCTGTTTTTT. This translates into CAWSKGLAGGLDTGELFF.

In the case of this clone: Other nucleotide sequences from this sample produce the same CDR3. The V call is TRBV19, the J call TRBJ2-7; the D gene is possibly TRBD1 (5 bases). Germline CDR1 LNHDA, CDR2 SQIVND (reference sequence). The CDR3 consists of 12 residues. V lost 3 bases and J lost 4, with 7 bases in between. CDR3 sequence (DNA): TGTGCCAGTAGTATTCAGGGATACGAGCAGTACTTC. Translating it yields CASSIQGYEQYF.

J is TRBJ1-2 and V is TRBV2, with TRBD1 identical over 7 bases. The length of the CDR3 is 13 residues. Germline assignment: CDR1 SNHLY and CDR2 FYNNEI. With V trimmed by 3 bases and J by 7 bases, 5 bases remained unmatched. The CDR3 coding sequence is TGTGCCAGCAGTGATGAGGGGGCTTTTGGCTACACCTTC. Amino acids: CASSDEGAFGYTF.

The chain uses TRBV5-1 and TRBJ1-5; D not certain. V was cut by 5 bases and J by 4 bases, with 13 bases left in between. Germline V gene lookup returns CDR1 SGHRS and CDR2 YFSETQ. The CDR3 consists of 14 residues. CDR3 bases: TGCGCCAGCAGTCCCGCGGGGTTGAATCAGCCCCAGCATTTT. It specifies CASSPAGLNQPQHF.